This is a list of T cell receptor beta chains from one sample in a study of Ad26.COV2.S vaccination and SARS-CoV-2 variants. Sequencing used immunoSEQ multiplex PCR; TCRdb keeps in-frame clones, though not all of them. The sample carries around 300,000 clones, roughly 90% recorded once. The sequencing here drew on peripheral blood, taken in a trial of Ad26.COV2.S vaccine versus placebo. These receptors were taken from a person aged 18-65 years who received the Ad26.COV2.S COVID-19 vaccine or a placebo. Each CDR3 is given with its conserved first and last residue. A D gene is named only where the DNA matches it firmly. Clone size, where shown, is once, few, many, or a class for clones that have expanded.

D gene,J gene,V gene,clone size,CDR3 DNA,CDR3 protein
NA,TRBJ2-7,TRBV10-2,NA,TGCGCCAGCAGTGAGCCCCGCGAGGAGCAGTACTTC,CASSEPREEQYF
NA,TRBJ2-2,TRBV28,few,TGTGCCAGCAGTTTATCCCGGGAATCCGGGGAGCTGTTTTTT,CASSLSRESGELFF
NA,TRBJ2-5,TRBV10-3,NA,TGTGCCATCAGTTACAATGATTGGGAGACCCAGTACTTC,CAISYNDWETQYF
NA,TRBJ2-7,TRBV28,NA,TGTGCCAGCAGTTTCTTTAGCGTGAAGCAGTACTTC,CASSFFSVKQYF
NA,TRBJ1-2,TRBV6-4,NA,TGTGCCAGCAGTGCGCCGACAGCGTTCAACTATGGCTACACCTTC,CASSAPTAFNYGYTF
NA,TRBJ2-4,TRBV29-1,NA,TGCAGCGTTATAAGCGTCAGGTCAGCCAAAAACATTCAGTACTTC,CSVISVRSAKNIQYF
NA,TRBJ1-1,TRBV24-1,NA,TGTGCCACCAGTGCCGACAGCTGGAACACTGAAGCTTTCTTT,CATSADSWNTEAFF
NA,TRBJ1-5,TRBV7-2,NA,TGTGCCAGCAGCTTAGACAGCAGCAATCAGCCCCAGCATTTT,CASSLDSSNQPQHF
NA,TRBJ1-5,TRBV7-9,NA,TGTGCCAGCAGCGATAGCAATCAGCCCCAGCATTTT,CASSDSNQPQHF
NA,TRBJ1-2,TRBV5-6,few,TGTGCCAGCAGCCCCTGGCAGAATAACTATGGCTACACCTTC,CASSPWQNNYGYTF
NA,TRBJ2-5,TRBV6-1,NA,TGTGCCAGCAGTGAAATGGGTCAAGAGACCCAGTACTTC,CASSEMGQETQYF
TRBD2,TRBJ2-7,TRBV27,NA,TGTGCCAGCAGCCCTCGGGGGGTAACCTACGAGCAGTACTTC,CASSPRGVTYEQYF
NA,TRBJ2-1,TRBV30,NA,TGTGCCTGGAGTCTCATAACAAATGAGCAGTTCTTC,CAWSLITNEQFF
TRBD1,TRBJ2-3,TRBV5-6,NA,TGTGCCAGCAGCTTGGCAGGGACAGGAGGGGATACGCAGTATTTT,CASSLAGTGGDTQYF
TRBD1,TRBJ2-1,TRBV27,NA,TGTGCCAGCGGACAGGGTAGCGAGCAGTTCTTC,CASGQGSEQFF
NA,TRBJ2-4,TRBV18,NA,TGTGCCAGCTCACCACCGAATTTGGGGGACAAAAACATTCAGTACTTC,CASSPPNLGDKNIQYF
TRBD1,TRBJ1-2,TRBV20-1,few,TGCAGTGCTAGTGATGGAGGGACAGCGATATATGGCTACACCTTC,CSASDGGTAIYGYTF
NA,TRBJ1-3,TRBV7-9,NA,TGTGCCAGCCCCAGGGCCCCCTCTGGAAACACCATATATTTT,CASPRAPSGNTIYF
TRBD1,TRBJ2-7,TRBV19,few,TGTGCCAGTAAGCGCGACAGGGAGTCCTACGAGCAGTACTTC,CASKRDRESYEQYF
NA,TRBJ1-1,TRBV15,NA,TGTGCCACCAGCAGAGATTTGAGGGGGGACACTGAAGCTTTCTTT,CATSRDLRGDTEAFF
NA,TRBJ2-7,TRBV19,once,TGTGCCAGTAGAATGAAAGGGGGCTACGAGCAGTACTTC,CASRMKGGYEQYF
TRBD1,TRBJ2-6,TRBV5-1,NA,TGCGCCAGCAGCACCGGACAGGGTGCTGGGGCCAACGTCCTGACTTTC,CASSTGQGAGANVLTF
TRBD1,TRBJ2-7,TRBV5-1,NA,TGCGCCAGCAGCTTGAAGGACAGGGGGGACGAGCAGTACTTC,CASSLKDRGDEQYF
NA,TRBJ2-3,TRBV2,NA,TGTGCCGGGGGCGGGAGTCCCCCAGATACGCAGTATTTT,CAGGGSPPDTQYF
NA,TRBJ2-3,TRBV18,NA,TGTGCCAGCTCACCACGGATCACAGATACGCAGTATTTT,CASSPRITDTQYF
TRBD2,TRBJ2-7,TRBV28,NA,TGTGCCAGCAGTTTACAGACTAGCGGGAGGGACGAGCAGTACTTC,CASSLQTSGRDEQYF
NA,TRBJ1-1,TRBV19,NA,TGTGCCAGTAGCAAAGGGGCGGATAACACTGAAGCTTTCTTT,CASSKGADNTEAFF
NA,TRBJ1-1,TRBV29-1,NA,TGCAGCGTTTGGGGATATGAAGCTTTCTTT,CSVWGYEAFF
NA,TRBJ1-4,TRBV27,NA,TGTGCCAGCAGCAAACGTCCCATACGGGACGAAAAACTGTTTTTT,CASSKRPIRDEKLFF
TRBD1,TRBJ1-2,TRBV29-1,NA,TGCAGCGTCGCCTTGGGATACTCCGGGACAGGGGGTTTCTATGGCTACACCTTC,CSVALGYSGTGGFYGYTF
NA,TRBJ1-5,TRBV30,NA,TGTGCCTGGAGTGCGGGGGCTTGGCAGCCCCAGCATTTT,CAWSAGAWQPQHF
TRBD2,TRBJ2-7,TRBV18,NA,TGTGCCAGCTCAAATCGGGGGGGTGAGTACGAGCAGTACTTC,CASSNRGGEYEQYF
NA,TRBJ1-3,TRBV5-6,NA,TGTGCCAGCGGATCCCGGGACAATGGAATTGGAAACACCATATATTTT,CASGSRDNGIGNTIYF
NA,TRBJ1-1,TRBV6-5,NA,TGTGCCAGCAGTTACCAGGGAGCGAAGAACACTGAAGCTTTCTTT,CASSYQGAKNTEAFF
NA,TRBJ1-6,TRBV7-9,NA,TGTGCCAGCAGCTTACCGGGAAGGCGCCTCCACTTT,CASSLPGRRLHF
NA,TRBJ1-1,TRBV10-3,NA,TGTGCCATCAGTGAGTCGGAAGGGTCTAATCTGATGAACACTGAAGCTTTCTTT,CAISESEGSNLMNTEAFF
NA,TRBJ2-7,TRBV28,NA,TGTGCCAGCAGTTTCCCGAGGACACTCGGCTCCTACGAGCAGTACTTC,CASSFPRTLGSYEQYF
TRBD2,TRBJ2-5,TRBV10-3,NA,TGTGCCATCAGTGAGTCCCTCTTTGGTAGGGCTAGCGGGCGTTCTGACGAAGAGGGCCAGTACTTC,CAISESLFGRASGRSDEEGQYF
TRBD1,TRBJ2-1,TRBV7-9,NA,TGTGCCAGCAGCTCAACAGGGGGCACATACAATGAGCAGTTCTTC,CASSSTGGTYNEQFF
NA,TRBJ2-3,TRBV12-1,NA,TGTGCCAGCAGCACCGATGGAGATACGCAGTATTTT,CASSTDGDTQYF
TRBD2,TRBJ2-4,TRBV13,few,TGTGCCAGCAGCTTAGGACTAGCGGGAGGGCCTGGCAAAAACATTCAGTACTTC,CASSLGLAGGPGKNIQYF
NA,TRBJ2-3,TRBV27,NA,TGTGCCAGCAGCCCCTTTTACTCGGATACGCAGTATTTT,CASSPFYSDTQYF
TRBD1,TRBJ2-2,TRBV11-3,NA,TGTGCCAGCAGCTACAACAGGGGTCTCCCCGCGAACACCGGGGAGCTGTTTTTT,CASSYNRGLPANTGELFF
NA,TRBJ2-1,TRBV24-1,few,TGTGCCACCCAGGGGCGCGTCCACGATGAGCAGTTCTTC,CATQGRVHDEQFF
NA,TRBJ2-7,TRBV27,NA,TGTGCCAGCAGTTTAGGACTTACCTACGAGCAGTACTTC,CASSLGLTYEQYF
NA,TRBJ1-3,TRBV28,NA,TGTGCCAGCAGTTTATCGCAACCGGGAGGAAACACCATATATTTT,CASSLSQPGGNTIYF
TRBD2,TRBJ2-7,TRBV19,NA,TGTGCCAGTAGTATAGCCCTAGCGGGAGCTGCCGTCGAGCAGTACTTC,CASSIALAGAAVEQYF
TRBD2,TRBJ2-3,TRBV6-5,NA,TGTGCCAGCAGTTCCCCCGGGGGGGAAACAGATACGCAGTATTTT,CASSSPGGETDTQYF